This TCR beta chain emerged from a study of cytomegalovirus exposure and HLA in healthy donors. Study background: There were a few hundred genotyped donors. Of these, about 86% fell in the genetic ancestry cluster associated with self-reported Caucasian donors.

13 Jbeta primers and 60 Vbeta primers were used for the PCR. Produced via immunoSEQ multiplex PCR; TCRdb's table is partial and in-frame only. This sample has about 130,000 clones, with around 82% found just once. The CDR3 is 19 residues long. The germline V gene has CDR1 SGHNT and CDR2 YENEEA. Trimming pared 1 base from V and 0 bases from J, leaving 19 bases between. The chain combines TRBV11-3 with TRBJ2-1; D is possibly TRBD1 or TRBD2 (10 bases each). This TCR derives from a male donor in good health and CMV-seropositive. Sequencing was carried out using PBMCs. The CDR3 nucleotides read TGTGCCAGCAGCTTAGGACAGGGGGCTAGCGGGAGCTCCTACAATGAGCAGTTCTTC. This gives the protein CASSLGQGASGSSYNEQFF.